This T cell receptor (beta chain) originates from a study of cytomegalovirus exposure and HLA in healthy donors. Findings of the study overall: Across all donors, roughly uniform sequencing depth was an assumption of the presence/absence analyses. The authors enumerated around 150 TCR beta chains as linked to cytomegalovirus.

PCR primers comprised 60 Vbeta and 13 Jbeta primers. Here immunoSEQ multiplex PCR was the method, and the copy in TCRdb shows in-frame clones only, minus some. This repertoire shows approximately 100,000 clones, 76% found once; its top ten account for 9% to 15%. The ends lost 2 bases at V and 7 bases at J; junction bases unmatched: 8. CDR1 is MNHNS and CDR2 is SASEGT in the germline V gene. This CDR3 is 14 amino acids long. This clone has just a few counts. Its antigen remains unidentified. J is TRBJ2-7 and V is TRBV6-1; TRBD1 aligns across 7 bases. Specimen: PBMCs. The TCR comes from a woman in her thirties or forties in good health and CMV-seropositive. As DNA, the CDR3 is TGTGCCAGCAGTGAATATAGGGGGCGTAGGGAGCAGTACTTC. Encoded protein: CASSEYRGRREQYF.